This T cell receptor beta chain was captured in a study of blood T cell repertoires in COVID-19. Study in general: Sites in the United States, Italy and Spain provided acute and convalescent COVID-19 samples. Sources were T cells, B-cell-depleted T cells, or PBMCs; the material itself was cDNA or gDNA.

This CDR3 comprises 13 residues. V shed 6 bases and J shed 1 base, with 9 bases lying between them. This clone came up once. In the original workflow: Nucleated cell counts were estimated from reference gene primer amplification. Method: immunoSEQ multiplex PCR; TCRdb's copy keeps in-frame clones and lacks some. The DNA was the basis for D and trimming; V, J and clone size are from that table. Here the sample spans around 160,000 clones, roughly 79% being singletons. The clonotype comes from a human donor with acute or convalescent COVID-19. The donor label of this sample is uncertain. Specimen: peripheral blood. The chain has TRBV12-3 or TRBV12-4 and TRBJ2-5; D is perhaps TRBD1 (6 bases). This chain's CDR3 is CASSGTSQETQYF. For the CDR3, the DNA is TGTGCCAGCAGCGGGACATCCCAAGAGACCCAGTACTTC.